Below are 2 T cell receptor beta chains sequenced from a single sample in a study of shared clonotypes between healthy human individuals. The data were produced by immunoSEQ multiplex PCR, yet TCRdb's version contains in-frame clones alone and is incomplete. The table has under 1,900,000 clones, 98% to 99% seen once. The sample was naive CD4+ T cells sorted from blood. Regarding subset: CD45RA+ positively selected. The receptors originated from a man aged 25 to 40 in good health.

The chain couples TRBV10-3 to TRBJ2-7; a possible D gene is TRBD1 (6 bases). Trimming pared 10 bases from V and 0 bases from J, leaving 13 bases between. Germline CDR1 and CDR2: ENHRY and SYGVKD. There are 13 residues in the CDR3. CDR3 nucleotide sequence: TGTGCCACTTCCCGGGACAACTCCTACGAGCAGTACTTC. Translating it yields CATSRDNSYEQYF.

The rearrangement uses TRBV18 and TRBJ2-7; 9 positions agree with TRBD1. CDR1 and CDR2 from the germline V gene are KGHSH and LQKENI. The ends lost 4 bases at V and 3 bases at J; junction bases unmatched: 1. The CDR3 sequence is 13 residues long. The chain's CDR3 is CASSRDRDYEQYF. CDR3 bases: TGTGCCAGCTCACGGGACAGGGACTACGAGCAGTACTTC.